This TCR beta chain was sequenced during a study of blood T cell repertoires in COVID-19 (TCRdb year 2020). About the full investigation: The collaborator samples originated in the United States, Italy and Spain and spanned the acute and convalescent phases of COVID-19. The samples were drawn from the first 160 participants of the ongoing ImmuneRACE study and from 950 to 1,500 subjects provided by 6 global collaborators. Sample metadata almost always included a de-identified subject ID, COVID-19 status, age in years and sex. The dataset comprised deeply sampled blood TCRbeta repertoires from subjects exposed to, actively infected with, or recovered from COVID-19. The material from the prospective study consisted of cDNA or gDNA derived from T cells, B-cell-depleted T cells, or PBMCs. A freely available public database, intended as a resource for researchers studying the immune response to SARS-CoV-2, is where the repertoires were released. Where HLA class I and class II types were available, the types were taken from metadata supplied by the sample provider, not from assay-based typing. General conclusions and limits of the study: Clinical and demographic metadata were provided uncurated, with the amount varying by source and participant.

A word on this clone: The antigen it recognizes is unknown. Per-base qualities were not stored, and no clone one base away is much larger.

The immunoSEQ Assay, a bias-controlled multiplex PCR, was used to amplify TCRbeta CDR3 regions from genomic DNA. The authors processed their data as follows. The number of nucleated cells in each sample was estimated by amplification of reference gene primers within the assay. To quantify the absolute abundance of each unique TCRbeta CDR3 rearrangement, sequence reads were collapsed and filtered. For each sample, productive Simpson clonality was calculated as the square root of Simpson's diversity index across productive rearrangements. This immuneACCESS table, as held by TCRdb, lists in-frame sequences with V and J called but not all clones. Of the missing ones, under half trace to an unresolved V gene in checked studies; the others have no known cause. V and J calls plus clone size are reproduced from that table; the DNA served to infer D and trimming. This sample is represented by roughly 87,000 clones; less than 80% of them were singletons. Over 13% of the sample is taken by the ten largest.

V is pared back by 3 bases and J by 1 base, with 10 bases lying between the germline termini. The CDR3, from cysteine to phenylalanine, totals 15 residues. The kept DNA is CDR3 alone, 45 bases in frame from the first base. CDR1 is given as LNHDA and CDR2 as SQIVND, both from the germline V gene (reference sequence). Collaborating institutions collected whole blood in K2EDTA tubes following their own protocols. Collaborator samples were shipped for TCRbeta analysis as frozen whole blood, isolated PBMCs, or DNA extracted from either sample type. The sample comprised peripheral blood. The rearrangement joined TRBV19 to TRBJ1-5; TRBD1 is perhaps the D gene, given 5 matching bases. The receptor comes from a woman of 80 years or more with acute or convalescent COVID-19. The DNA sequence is TGTGCCAGTAGTATCCGCAGGGCGAGCAATCAGCCCCAGCATTTT. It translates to CASSIRRASNQPQHF.